The 5 T cell receptor beta chains given below trace back to one sample, sequenced in a study of cytomegalovirus exposure and HLA in healthy donors. The study ran its PCR with 60 Vbeta and 13 Jbeta primers. Profiling relied on immunoSEQ multiplex PCR, and the TCRdb table lists in-frame clones only, not all of them. The profile shows around 250,000 clones, approximately 91% of them singletons. Input material: PBMCs. All receptors come from a girl aged 2-15 years in good health and CMV-seronegative.

The CDR3 spells CASSWTWGTYEQYF. The CDR3 bases are TGTGCCAGCAGCTGGACTTGGGGAACATACGAGCAGTACTTC. V is TRBV11-2 and J is TRBJ2-7, with D perhaps TRBD2 (5 bases). In germline, CDR1 is SGHAT, CDR2 FQNNGV. Trimming stripped 4 bases from V and 4 bases from J, with 14 bases between. CDR3 length: 14 amino acids.

This chain joins TRBV11-2 and TRBJ1-5, with 7 positions matching TRBD1. Germline-derived CDR1 and CDR2 are SGHAT and FQNNGV. V lost 3 bases, J lost 6 bases, and 2 bases stayed unmatched. This CDR3 is built from 13 residues. As DNA, the CDR3 is TGTGCCAGCAGCTTTAACAGGGGTCAGCCCCAGCATTTT. It codes for CASSFNRGQPQHF.

The count of this clone is one. V gene TRBV11-3 combines with J gene TRBJ2-1, with 7 bases matching TRBD1. With 2 bases clipped from V and 5 bases from J, the junction kept 3 bases outside the gene matches. This CDR3 comprises 14 residues. Germline loops: CDR1 SGHNT, CDR2 YENEEA. Here the CDR3 reads CASSLTGADNEQFF. The CDR3 coding sequence is TGTGCCAGCAGCTTAACAGGGGCGGACAATGAGCAGTTCTTC.

The chain couples TRBV7-9 to TRBJ2-7; 9 bases are a match to TRBD1. CDR1 and CDR2 from the germline V gene are SEHNR and FQNEAQ (reference sequence). Trimming cost V 5 bases and J 5 bases; bases outside gene matches: 10. The CDR3 covers 15 residues. CDR3 loop: CASSHPGQGHHEQYF. The CDR3, as DNA: TGTGCCAGCAGCCATCCGGGACAGGGTCACCACGAGCAGTACTTC.

V usage is TRBV4-1 and J usage is TRBJ2-3, with a possible D match to TRBD1 (6 bases). V lost 4 bases and J 3 bases, leaving 14 bases between the germline ends. Germline V lookup: CDR1 MGHRA, CDR2 YSYEKL. This CDR3 is built from 15 residues. The CDR3 sequence: CASSPGDTLTDTQYF. The DNA for the CDR3 is TGCGCCAGCAGCCCTGGGGACACTCTAACAGATACGCAGTATTTT.